One and the same sample provided the 30 T cell receptor beta chains below, sequenced in a study of OX40 agonist ivuxolimab in advanced cancers. Libraries were made using the immunoSEQ multiplex PCR assay. TCRdb stores this immuneACCESS table with in-frame sequences only. Part of the clones is absent; in the studies checked, under half of the shortfall reflects unresolved V genes, and no reason is known for the rest. Here the sample has 65,000 to 80,000 clones; about 86% occur a single time. The leading ten clones occupy just under 1% of the sample. The sequenced sample was CD4+ or CD8+ T cells sorted from blood, obtained in a trial of the OX40 agonist ivuxolimab. These receptors were obtained from an adult with an advanced solid tumor such as melanoma, head and neck, liver or kidney cancer.

V and J are TRBV27 and TRBJ2-2; 14 nucleotides line up with TRBD2. The CDR3 has 19 residues. The germline V gene has CDR1 MNHEY and CDR2 SMNVEV (reference sequence). Unmatched junction bases numbered 9, after V lost 0 bases and J lost 6 bases. CDR3 residues: CASSLSTGTSGRVSGELFF. The CDR3 region has the DNA TGTGCCAGCAGTTTATCCACCGGGACTAGCGGGAGAGTCTCCGGGGAGCTGTTTTTT.

The chain has TRBV7-2 and TRBJ2-3, with a tentative D call TRBD2 (5 bases). This CDR3 contains 14 residues. Germline assignment: CDR1 SGHTA and CDR2 FQGNSA. Trimming cost V 5 bases and J 4 bases, with 13 bases left between them. The CDR3 DNA sequence: TGTGCCAGCAGCGTAAGAGTCGGGGCAGATACGCAGTATTTT. It is translated as CASSVRVGADTQYF.

The rearrangement joins TRBV11-3 to TRBJ1-2; D may be TRBD1 (5 bases). The CDR3 consists of 15 residues. Germline V CDR1 and CDR2: SGHNT, YENEEA. Trimming removed 4 bases at V and 4 bases at J, with 16 bases between. The CDR3 DNA reads TGTGCCAGCAGCTCAAACGTGGGGGAAGCCTATGGCTACACCTTC. Its protein is CASSSNVGEAYGYTF.

Comment on this clone: The junction departs from germline at one end; a sequencing error may be responsible. The chain carries TRBV2 and TRBJ1-6; unclear D gene. The CDR3 runs to 15 residues. Per germline, CDR1 SNHLY and CDR2 FYNNEI. DNA of the CDR3: TGTGCCAGCAGTGTTGAGGGCCTCCATAAATCACCCCTCCACTTT. Protein sequence: CASSVEGLHKSPLHF.

The chain links TRBV7-2 to TRBJ1-2, with D hard to call. Trimming pared 0 bases from V and 4 bases from J, leaving 15 bases between. This CDR3 is 16 amino acids long. Per germline, CDR1 SGHTA and CDR2 FQGNSA. The CDR3 region has the DNA TGTGCCAGCAGCTTAGCGCAAGGCAGCCGGGGCTATGGCTACACCTTC. The encoded protein is CASSLAQGSRGYGYTF.

The chain has TRBV28 and TRBJ1-5; TRBD1 aligns across 12 bases. The CDR3 length is 16 residues. J lost 6 bases, V lost 9 bases, and 12 bases had no gene match. Germline V gene sequence: CDR1 MDHEN, CDR2 SYDVKM. The CDR3 sequence: CASRRDRGRGSQPQHF. The CDR3 nucleotides read TGTGCCAGTCGCCGGGACAGGGGGCGGGGTAGTCAGCCCCAGCATTTT.

V usage is TRBV4-3 and J usage is TRBJ2-7; D perhaps matches TRBD2 (5 bases). CDR3 length: 14 amino acids. Trimming cost V 0 bases and J 7 bases, with 13 bases left between them. Germline V lookup: CDR1 LGHNA, CDR2 YSLEER. CDR3 protein: CASSQDRTPGEQYF. The DNA for the CDR3 is TGCGCCAGCAGCCAAGATAGGACGCCGGGGGAGCAGTACTTC.

This clone was observed a single time. The rearrangement links TRBV7-9 to TRBJ1-1; D is uncertain. V lost 5 bases and J lost 4, with 11 bases in between. The germline V gene encodes CDR1 SEHNR and CDR2 FQNEAQ (reference sequence). The CDR3 is 13 amino acids. The CDR3 region is CASSELFSTEAFF. In nucleotides, the CDR3 is TGTGCCAGCAGCGAACTTTTTAGCACTGAAGCTTTCTTT.

V is TRBV12-5 and J is TRBJ1-5, with 7 bases matching TRBD1. The CDR3 sequence is 14 residues long. Germline assignment: CDR1 LGHNT and CDR2 FRNRAP. With V trimmed by 1 base and J by 6 bases, 3 bases remained unmatched. CDR3 bases: TGTGCTAGTGGTTTGGGCCGACAGGGTCAGCCCCAGCATTTT. The encoded protein is CASGLGRQGQPQHF.

The chain carries TRBV5-1 and TRBJ1-2; 11 bases are a match to TRBD1. Trimming took 5 bases from V and 3 from J; bases not matched to a gene: 6. Germline values: CDR1 SGHRS, CDR2 YFSETQ. The CDR3 sequence is 15 residues long. CDR3 region: CASRRTGGFDYGYTF. The CDR3 bases are TGCGCCAGCAGAAGGACAGGGGGCTTCGACTATGGCTACACCTTC.

The V call is TRBV18, the J call TRBJ1-5, with D perhaps matching TRBD1 (6 bases). V was shortened by 0 bases and J by 4 bases, with 13 bases between the two germline ends. The CDR3 extends over 16 amino acids. Germline values: CDR1 KGHSH, CDR2 LQKENI. The CDR3 sequence is CASSPPQAGDNQPQHF. CDR3 DNA: TGTGCCAGCTCACCACCGCAGGCAGGGGATAATCAGCCCCAGCATTTT.

This chain uses TRBV11-2 with TRBJ2-1; a possible D gene is TRBD2 (5 bases). V lost 1 base and J lost 8, with 9 bases in between. This CDR3 has 13 residues. From germline, CDR1 is SGHAT and CDR2 FQNNGV. CDR3 loop: CASSLGLIHEQFF. CDR3 DNA: TGTGCCAGCAGCTTAGGACTAATCCATGAGCAGTTCTTC.

Comments on this clone: This sample includes further DNA sequences coding for the same CDR3. The chain has TRBV7-9 and TRBJ1-1; D not certain. The ends were cut back, 3 bases at V and 3 bases at J, with 8 bases in the middle. Germline V gives CDR1 SEHNR, CDR2 FQNEAQ (reference sequence). The CDR3 sequence is 13 residues long. The DNA for the CDR3 is TGTGCCAGCAGCTTGGGCTGGGACACTGAAGCTTTCTTT. Its protein is CASSLGWDTEAFF.

V usage is TRBV11-1 and J usage is TRBJ2-2; no firm D call. Germline CDR1 reads SGHAT; CDR2 reads FQDESV (reference sequence). CDR3 length equals 17 residues. V lost 3 bases to trimming and J lost 1 base, with 15 bases between them. CDR3 region: CASSLGTWQQNTGELFF. Written as DNA, the CDR3 is TGTGCCAGCAGCTTGGGTACGTGGCAACAGAACACCGGGGAGCTGTTTTTT.

The chain recombines TRBV7-2 with TRBJ1-2; unclear D gene. CDR1 is SGHTA, CDR2 FQGNSA, per germline. V lost 4 bases, J lost 3 bases, and 12 bases lay in between. The CDR3 length is 14 residues. The CDR3 DNA reads TGTGCCAGCAGCTCCTTCACAGAACACTATGGCTACACCTTC. This gives the protein CASSSFTEHYGYTF.

The chain has TRBV5-4 and TRBJ2-5; 13 nucleotides agree with TRBD2. The end of the DNA fits TRBJ2-7 better, so the J call may be wrong. From germline, CDR1 is SGHNT and CDR2 YYREEE (reference sequence). The CDR3 has 15 amino acids. The DNA for the CDR3 is TGTGCCAGCAGCCAGGGACTAGCGGGATCGGGCGAGCAGTACTTC. It specifies CASSQGLAGSGEQYF.

The CDR3: CASSDRGTEAFF. The CDR3 DNA reads as TGCGCCAGCAGCGACAGGGGCACTGAAGCTTTCTTT. The chain combines TRBV4-1 with TRBJ1-1; 8 nucleotides match TRBD1. V dropped 5 bases and J dropped 4; count of bases not matched to a gene: 0. The germline V gene has CDR1 MGHRA and CDR2 YSYEKL. This CDR3 is 12 amino acids long.

The V gene is TRBV6-5, the J gene TRBJ1-1; no clear D gene. CDR3 length equals 15 residues. V gave up 0 bases and J gave up 3 bases, with 11 bases separating them. The V gene's germline CDR1 is MNHEY and CDR2 SVGAGI. CDR3 residues: CASSYSQPRDTEAFF. The CDR3 DNA reads as TGTGCCAGCAGTTACTCACAGCCCCGGGACACTGAAGCTTTCTTT.

The V and J genes are TRBV5-4 and TRBJ2-5, with D hard to call. The CDR3 covers 14 residues. The V gene's germline CDR1 is SGHNT and CDR2 YYREEE (reference sequence). Between the trimmed V and J ends, which lost 0 bases and 2 bases, there was a span of 8 bases. The chain's CDR3 is CASSLGERQETQYF. The CDR3 region has the DNA TGTGCCAGCAGCTTGGGTGAGAGGCAAGAGACCCAGTACTTC.

The rearrangement uses TRBV18 and TRBJ2-2, with a tentative D call TRBD1 (5 bases). Deletions cut 1 base from V and 5 bases from J, with 8 bases between. CDR1 is KGHSH and CDR2 is LQKENI in the germline V gene. The length of the CDR3 is 14 residues. The CDR3 loop is CASSPQGWTGELFF. Written as DNA, the CDR3 is TGTGCCAGCTCACCACAGGGGTGGACCGGGGAGCTGTTTTTT.

This clone was seen a single time. The V call is TRBV5-1, the J call TRBJ2-2; D is possibly TRBD2 (6 bases). The V end lost 2 bases, the J end lost 1 base, and 6 bases lay between the germline ends. The CDR3 extends over 14 amino acids. Germline-derived CDR1 and CDR2 are SGHRS and YFSETQ. The CDR3: CASSFGGNTGELFF. The CDR3 DNA follows: TGCGCCAGCAGCTTCGGGGGGAACACCGGGGAGCTGTTTTTT. Combining the CDR3 with reference TRBV5-1 and TRBJ2-2 gives the whole variable domain KAGVTQTPRYLIKTRGQQVTLSCSPISGHRSVSWYQQTPGQGLQFLFEYFSETQRNKGNFPGRFSGRQFSNSRSEMNVSTLELGDSALYLCASSFGGNTGELFFGEGSRLTVL.

This clone was observed once. This chain joins TRBV5-1 and TRBJ1-1; 7 bases agree with TRBD1. With 2 bases clipped from V and 5 bases from J, the junction kept 12 bases outside the gene matches. The CDR3 covers 16 residues. The germline V gene encodes CDR1 SGHRS and CDR2 YFSETQ. This chain's CDR3 is CASSFMTGSVGTEAFF. The CDR3 DNA sequence: TGCGCCAGCAGCTTCATGACAGGGAGTGTGGGAACTGAAGCTTTCTTT.

Only one count was recorded for this clone. J is TRBJ2-3 and V is TRBV4-1, with 7 bases identical to TRBD2. V lost 1 base and J lost 2; bases outside the gene matches: 9. The CDR3 totals 17 residues. In germline, CDR1 is MGHRA, CDR2 YSYEKL. The CDR3 sequence: CASSQGALAAYTDTQYF. The CDR3 nucleotides read TGCGCCAGCAGCCAAGGGGCCCTAGCGGCGTACACAGATACGCAGTATTTT.

The chain has TRBV2 and TRBJ1-6; 10 bases agree with TRBD1. This CDR3 region has 16 residues. CDR1 SNHLY and CDR2 FYNNEI come from the germline V gene. J lost 2 bases, V lost 6 bases, and 4 bases had no gene match. The DNA of the CDR3 is TGTGCCAGCAGGGGACAGGGGAGCGCCTATAATTCACCCCTCCACTTT. Residues: CASRGQGSAYNSPLHF.

This clone was detected a few times. The chain joins TRBV27 to TRBJ1-2; the D gene is possibly TRBD1 (5 bases). Germline CDR1 MNHEY, CDR2 SMNVEV (reference sequence). The CDR3 covers 13 residues. V was trimmed by 5 bases and J by 4 bases, leaving 11 bases between them. CDR3 in amino acids: CASSPGPPYGYTF. Here the CDR3 DNA reads TGTGCCAGCAGTCCGGGACCTCCCTATGGCTACACCTTC.

This chain links TRBV5-6 with TRBJ1-1, with 7 bases fitting TRBD1. With V trimmed by 4 bases and J by 10 bases, 7 bases remained unmatched. CDR3 size: 12 residues. Germline-derived CDR1 and CDR2 are SGHDT and YYEEEE. The CDR3 sequence: CASSPTTGRAFF. In nucleotides, the CDR3 is TGTGCCAGCAGCCCGACGACAGGGAGAGCTTTCTTT.

V and J are TRBV7-3 and TRBJ1-2; D remains unclear. V was shortened by 5 bases and J by 8 bases, with 15 bases between the two germline ends. This CDR3 has 13 amino acids. CDR1 and CDR2 from the germline V gene are SGHTA and FQGTGA. The CDR3 loop is CASSPLPGKGYTF. The CDR3 nucleotides are TGTGCCAGCAGCCCCCTCCCGGGGAAAGGCTACACCTTC.

The table lists this clone with a few counts. The rearrangement links TRBV6-6 to TRBJ2-1, with TRBD2 matching 7 bases. The CDR3 has 15 amino acids. Per germline, CDR1 MNHNY and CDR2 SVGAGI (reference sequence). J was trimmed by 2 bases and V by 2 bases; bases with no gene match: 3. The DNA of the CDR3 is TGTGCCAGCAGTTACCCTGGACTAGCCTACAATGAGCAGTTCTTC. This sequence encodes CASSYPGLAYNEQFF.

V gene TRBV7-2 combines with J gene TRBJ2-1, with TRBD2 matching 10 bases. Germline CDR1 and CDR2: SGHTA and FQGNSA. The ends lost 3 bases at V and 7 bases at J; junction bases unmatched: 6. This CDR3 spans 15 amino acids. CDR3 residues: CASSFEVSGRNEQFF. The CDR3 region has the DNA TGTGCCAGCAGCTTTGAGGTTAGCGGGAGGAATGAGCAGTTCTTC.

The chain carries TRBV14 and TRBJ2-5; the D is unclear. The closer fit of TRBJ2-7 to the DNA end suggests the J call may be wrong. CDR3 length equals 11 residues. Looked up from germline, CDR1 is SGHDN and CDR2 is FVKESK. The CDR3 nucleotides read TGTGCCAGCAGCGCGTTCTACGAGCAGTACTTC. Its protein product is CASSAFYEQYF.